The 25 T cell receptor beta chains reported below all come from one sample, sequenced in a study of T-cell reconstitution after alpha-beta-depleted transplantation in children. As it was prepared, the TCRbeta library received unique molecular identifiers. TCRdb reprocessed the PCR reads via MiXCR and lists one record per CDR3 protein. The repertoire holds over 150,000 distinct CDR3 sequences, with 5.5% to 7% as singletons. The sequences come from PBMCs, collected before TCRalphabeta/CD19-depleted stem cell transplant. The source is a boy aged 2-15 years with acute lymphoblastic leukemia, due to receive a stem cell transplant.

This clonotype occurred many times. The chain joins TRBV27 to TRBJ2-2; the match to TRBD2 covers 7 bases. The germline gives CDR1 MNHEY, CDR2 SMNVEV (reference sequence). After removal of 4 bases from V and 0 bases from J, the junction contained 2 bases not matched to a gene. This CDR3 is built from 15 residues. CDR3 DNA: TGTGCCAGCAGTTCCGGGACTACGAACACCGGGGAGCTGTTTTTT. Protein: CASSSGTTNTGELFF.

This clonotype has at least ten counts. The chain couples TRBV28 to TRBJ2-3; D might be TRBD2 (6 bases). Trimming stripped 5 bases from V and 2 bases from J, with 11 bases between. The CDR3 covers 14 residues. Germline CDR1 and CDR2: MDHEN and SYDVKM. CDR3 amino acids: CASSPGLTTDTQYF. In DNA, the CDR3 is TGTGCCAGCAGTCCGGGACTGACCACAGATACGCAGTATTTT.

This clonotype was seen repeatedly, ten times or more. This chain connects TRBV19 to TRBJ2-1; D unresolved. The CDR3 runs to 13 residues. Germline CDR1 is LNHDA and CDR2 is SQIVND (reference sequence). V was clipped by 3 bases and J by 7 bases, with 10 bases between them. The CDR3 sequence: CASSIGLENEQFF. CDR3 bases: TGTGCCAGTAGTATCGGTTTGGAGAATGAGCAGTTCTTC.

This clonotype was seen many times. The V call is TRBV6-5, the J call TRBJ1-2, with 8 bases matching TRBD1. CDR1 is MNHEY, CDR2 SVGAGI, per germline. Trimming cost V 0 bases and J 5 bases; bases outside gene matches: 5. The CDR3 sequence is 15 residues long. The CDR3 nucleotides read TGTGCCAGCAGTTACTCAGGACAGGGAACTTATGGCTACACCTTC. The encoded protein is CASSYSGQGTYGYTF.

This clonotype was recorded many times. The chain has TRBV23-1 and TRBJ2-7; no clear D. TRBV23-1 is recorded as an ORF, its role being uncertain. This CDR3 is built from 13 residues. V was cut by 4 bases and J by 2 bases, with 9 bases left in between. CDR3 sequence: CASSRWGTYEQYF. The CDR3 DNA is TGCGCCAGCAGTCGTTGGGGAACCTACGAGCAGTACTTC.

In its sample, this clonotype was seen many times. This chain links TRBV12-3 or TRBV12-4 with TRBJ2-1; D remains unclear. The CDR3 has 15 amino acids. The V end lost 5 bases, the J end lost 0 bases, and 11 bases lay between the germline ends. Written as DNA, the CDR3 is TGTGCCAGCAGTCCTCAGGTCGACTCCTACAATGAGCAGTTCTTC. Its translation is CASSPQVDSYNEQFF.

Only a few counts were recorded for this clonotype. The rearrangement uses TRBV7-2 and TRBJ2-5; TRBD1 is a possible D gene (7 bases). Trimming left V 5 bases short and J 5 bases short, with 18 bases between. Germline V gives CDR1 SGHTA, CDR2 FQGNSA. This CDR3 is built from 15 residues. CDR3 in amino acids: CASSPPRGAGETQYF. CDR3 sequence (DNA): TGTGCCAGCAGCCCCCCCAGGGGGGCCGGGGAGACCCAGTACTTC. Looking up the rest from reference TRBV7-2 and TRBJ2-5 gives the full variable domain: GAGVSQSPSNKVTEKGKDVELRCDPISGHTALYWYRQSLGQGLEFLIYFQGNSAPDKSGLPSDRFSAERTGGSVSTLTIQRTQQEDSAVYLCASSPPRGAGETQYFGPGTRLLVL.

In its sample, this clonotype was seen many times. The chain recombines TRBV12-3 or TRBV12-4 with TRBJ1-1; D possibly corresponds to TRBD1 (5 bases). Trimming took off 5 bases at V and 6 bases at J, with 16 bases between the two ends. The length of the CDR3 is 14 residues. The CDR3 sequence: CASSQLTGTAEAFF. DNA for the CDR3: TGTGCCAGCAGTCAACTGACTGGGACTGCTGAAGCTTTCTTT.

This clonotype was detected ten times or more. This chain links TRBV7-6 with TRBJ2-1; 7 bases align to TRBD1. V lost 5 bases and J lost 5; bases outside the gene matches: 9. CDR3 size: 15 residues. CDR1 and CDR2 from the germline V gene are SGHVS and FNYEAQ. The CDR3 here is CASSQNRGQNNEQFF. The CDR3 DNA sequence: TGTGCCAGCAGCCAAAACAGGGGCCAAAACAATGAGCAGTTCTTC. Supplemented by reference TRBV7-6 and TRBJ2-1, the full variable domain reads GAGVSQSPRYKVTKRGQDVALRCDPISGHVSLYWYRQALGQGPEFLTYFNYEAQQDKSGLPNDRFSAERPEGSISTLTIQRTEQRDSAMYRCASSQNRGQNNEQFFGPGTRLTVL.

The chain joins TRBV9 to TRBJ1-1; D may be TRBD1 (5 bases). Trimming cost V 0 bases and J 7 bases, with 16 bases left between them. Germline CDR1 is SGDLS and CDR2 is YYNGEE. This CDR3 region has 15 residues. CDR3 nucleotide sequence: TGTGCCAGCAGCGTAGTTGGGGACCAGACCAATGAAGCTTTCTTT. Its protein product is CASSVVGDQTNEAFF.

This clonotype came up many times. The chain couples TRBV12-3 or TRBV12-4 to TRBJ2-7; no clear D. Trimming removed 6 bases from V and 6 bases from J, with 18 bases in between. The CDR3 is made up of 14 amino acids. CDR3 amino acids: CASRRRALQVEQYF. Written as DNA, the CDR3 is TGTGCCAGCAGACGACGGGCCCTACAAGTCGAGCAGTACTTC.

This clonotype has at least ten counts. The chain is built from TRBV28 and TRBJ1-4, with 8 bases lining up with TRBD1. J lost 8 bases, V lost 6 bases, and 8 bases had no gene match. The length of the CDR3 is 14 residues. CDR1 is MDHEN and CDR2 is SYDVKM in the germline V gene. CDR3 amino acids: CASSSGQGKEKLFF. In nucleotides, the CDR3 is TGTGCCAGCAGCTCCGGACAGGGAAAGGAAAAACTGTTTTTT.

This clonotype was counted many times. The chain uses TRBV7-2 and TRBJ2-3, with TRBD1 matching over 10 bases. Losses at the gene ends were 3 bases for V and 6 bases for J; bases not matched to a gene: 6. The CDR3 contains 15 residues. Per germline, CDR1 SGHTA and CDR2 FQGNSA. The CDR3 sequence: CASSLDRGFGDTQYF. The CDR3 DNA sequence: TGTGCCAGCAGCTTGGACAGGGGGTTTGGGGATACGCAGTATTTT. The full variable domain, rest sourced from reference TRBV7-2 and TRBJ2-3, is GAGVSQSPSNKVTEKGKDVELRCDPISGHTALYWYRQSLGQGLEFLIYFQGNSAPDKSGLPSDRFSAERTGGSVSTLTIQRTQQEDSAVYLCASSLDRGFGDTQYFGPGTRLTVL.

This clonotype appeared a few times. The chain combines TRBV30 with TRBJ2-2; maybe TRBD1 (5 bases). CDR3 length: 14 amino acids. With 1 base removed from V and 5 bases from J, the gap between germline ends came to 11 bases. The germline V gene has CDR1 GTSNPN and CDR2 SVGIG (reference sequence). CDR3 bases: TGTGCCTGGAGTGGCCAGGGCAGGACCGGGGAGCTGTTTTTT. Its translation: CAWSGQGRTGELFF.

This clonotype was seen ten or more times. The chain carries TRBV4-3 and TRBJ2-5; 8 nucleotides agree with TRBD2. The ends lost 2 bases at V and 2 bases at J; junction bases unmatched: 4. Germline V gene data show CDR1 as LGHNA and CDR2 as YSLEER. This CDR3 comprises 15 residues. The CDR3 nucleotides read TGCGCCAGCAGCCAAATGCGGGGGGAACAAGAGACCCAGTACTTC. This gives the protein CASSQMRGEQETQYF.

CDR3 loop: CASSTARGARRQRETQYF. The CDR3 DNA sequence: TGTGCCAGCAGCACTGCTAGGGGGGCCAGACGACAAAGGGAGACCCAGTACTTC. The chain employs TRBV7-6 and TRBJ2-5; D may match TRBD1 or TRBD2 (6 bases each). CDR3 length equals 18 residues. Per germline, CDR1 SGHVS and CDR2 FNYEAQ. Trimming removed 5 bases from V and 5 bases from J, with 27 bases in between.

Ten or more counts support this clonotype. The DNA for the CDR3 is TGTGCCAGCAGTCGTAACAGGGCCCCTAATCAGCCCCAGCATTTT. This codes for CASSRNRAPNQPQHF. This rearrangement joins TRBV28 to TRBJ1-5, with D perhaps matching TRBD1 (6 bases). Germline V lookup: CDR1 MDHEN, CDR2 SYDVKM. Trimming left V 5 bases short and J 4 bases short, with 15 bases between. CDR3 size: 15 residues. Supplemented by reference TRBV28 and TRBJ1-5, the full variable domain reads DVKVTQSSRYLVKRTGEKVFLECVQDMDHENMFWYRQDPGLGLRLIYFSYDVKMKEKGDIPEGYSVSREKKERFSLILESASTNQTSMYLCASSRNRAPNQPQHFGDGTRLSIL.

J is TRBJ2-7 and V is TRBV5-5, with 10 bases identical to TRBD1. With V trimmed by 2 bases and J by 4 bases, 9 bases remained unmatched. The CDR3 runs to 16 residues. Germline CDR1 is SGHKS and CDR2 is YYEKEE (reference sequence). DNA of the CDR3: TGTGCCAGCAGCTTCACCCCCCGGGACAGGGGTTACGAGCAGTACTTC. Its protein product is CASSFTPRDRGYEQYF.

At least ten counts were recorded for this clonotype. The chain joins TRBV20-1 to TRBJ1-4; D is possibly TRBD1 (6 bases). Per germline, CDR1 DFQATT and CDR2 SNEGSKA (reference sequence). V lost 2 bases and J 7 bases, leaving 14 bases between the germline ends. This CDR3 has 14 residues. The CDR3 DNA sequence: TGCAGTGCTAGACCTTCAGGGGCCGGTGAAAAACTGTTTTTT. Its translation is CSARPSGAGEKLFF.

This clonotype has just a few counts. DNA for the CDR3: TGCGCCAGCAGCCAAGACGCTGTGGGAGAGACCCAGTACTTC. It specifies CASSQDAVGETQYF. The chain joins TRBV4-3 to TRBJ2-5, with D hard to call. Germline CDR1 reads LGHNA; CDR2 reads YSLEER. The CDR3 totals 14 residues. V lost 0 bases, J lost 4 bases, and 9 bases lay in between.

This clonotype was observed at least ten times. The gene calls are TRBV7-2 and TRBJ2-5; possibly TRBD1 or TRBD2 for D (5 bases each). The CDR3 is 14 amino acids. The V gene's germline CDR1 is SGHTA and CDR2 FQGNSA. Trimming took 2 bases from V and 3 from J, leaving 10 bases between them. The chain's CDR3 is CASSLRGREETQYF. The CDR3 DNA reads as TGTGCCAGCAGCTTAAGGGGACGTGAAGAGACCCAGTACTTC.

This clonotype was found many times. The chain uses TRBV4-3 and TRBJ2-7, with 14 bases fitting TRBD2. Unmatched junction bases numbered 5, after V lost 1 base and J lost 3 bases. Germline V gene sequence: CDR1 LGHNA, CDR2 YSLEER. The CDR3 is 17 residues long. CDR3 DNA: TGCGCCAGCAGCCAAGGGACTAGCGGGAGGCTGAGCTACGAGCAGTACTTC. Its translation: CASSQGTSGRLSYEQYF.

This clonotype was observed a few times. This chain uses TRBV20-1 with TRBJ1-3, with D unclear. Germline assignment: CDR1 DFQATT and CDR2 SNEGSKA (reference sequence). CDR3 length equals 14 residues. V was trimmed by 3 bases and J by 5 bases, leaving 14 bases between them. The CDR3 spells CSASSAPTRNTIYF. The CDR3 DNA reads TGCAGTGCTAGTTCGGCACCGACCCGAAACACCATATATTTT.

This clonotype was detected many times. This chain connects TRBV2 to TRBJ2-7, with TRBD1 identical over 8 bases. CDR3 length: 12 amino acids. V lost 6 bases, J lost 6 bases, and 4 bases stayed unmatched. Germline V gives CDR1 SNHLY, CDR2 FYNNEI. The DNA of the CDR3 is TGTGCCAGCAGAGCGACAGGGGTCGAGCAGTACTTC. Amino acid sequence: CASRATGVEQYF.

Details on this clonotype: This may be a read error: a much more frequent sequence differs by one nucleotide. The chain is built from TRBV20-1 and TRBJ1-4, with D tentatively TRBD1 (5 bases). The CDR3 has 16 residues. Germline CDR1 reads DFQATT; CDR2 reads SNEGSKA (reference sequence). The CDR3 DNA follows: TGCAGTGCTAGTGACGACTCGGGTGGGGCTAATGATAAACTGTTTTTT. This gives the protein CSASDDSGGANDKLFF.